A selection of T cell receptor beta chains follows, all from one sample in a study of low-dose radiotherapy and immunotherapy resistance in tumors. TCRdb independently ran MiXCR on the reads; one entry per CDR3 protein. The table records tens of thousands of distinct CDR3 sequences, roughly 31% of them present only once. Here the sequenced sample was PBMCs, taken after low-dose radiotherapy plus immunotherapy. The receptors come from a male donor with rectosigmoid adenocarcinoma. The CDR3 runs from the conserved cysteine through the conserved F or W. A D gene is named only where the DNA matches it firmly. Rows may omit the clone size; those that give it use once, few, many or a size class.

J gene,clone size,V gene,D gene,CDR3 DNA,CDR3 protein
TRBJ2-7,many,TRBV9,.,TGTGCCAGCAGCGTAGCTGTCGGCTACGAGCAGTACTTC,CASSVAVGYEQYF
TRBJ2-7,few,TRBV28,.,TGTGCCAGCCCTTTTTACGAGCAGTACTTC,CASPFYEQYF
TRBJ2-2,.,TRBV7-3,TRBD2,TGTGCCAGCACTCTAGCGGGAGGGGCCGGGGAGCTGTTTTTT,CASTLAGGAGELFF
TRBJ2-1,.,TRBV28,TRBD2,TGTGCCAGCAGTCCGAGGACTAGCGGCAATGAGCAGTTCTTC,CASSPRTSGNEQFF
TRBJ2-1,many,TRBV6-4,TRBD1,TGTGCCAGCAGTGACTCGGAGGGACAGGGCAATGAGCAGTTCTTC,CASSDSEGQGNEQFF
TRBJ2-7,many,TRBV14,.,TGTGCCAGCAGCCAAGGGCTAGAGCAGTACTTC,CASSQGLEQYF
TRBJ2-7,.,TRBV5-1,TRBD1,TGCGCCAGCAGCTTGGGAGGGACAGGGAGCGAGCAGTACTTC,CASSLGGTGSEQYF
TRBJ2-1,medium-sized,TRBV28,.,TGTGCCAGCAGGCTCAGGGGCGACAATGAGCAGTTCTTC,CASRLRGDNEQFF
TRBJ2-7,.,TRBV7-6,.,TGTGCCAGCAGCTTAGCGGCATTAACCAGTTACGAGCAGTACTTC,CASSLAALTSYEQYF
TRBJ2-3,once,TRBV28,.,TGTGCCAGCACCCCCAACGCGGATACGCAGTATTTT,CASTPNADTQYF
TRBJ2-3,.,TRBV28,.,TGTGCCAGCAGTTCCCCGGAGGGTGCTACAGATACGCAGTATTTT,CASSSPEGATDTQYF
TRBJ2-1,many,TRBV28,.,TGTGCCAGCAGTTTAATGTGGGTTGAGCAGTTCTTC,CASSLMWVEQFF
TRBJ2-5,.,TRBV28,TRBD1,TGTGCCAGCAGTCGGCCGACAGGGGGCTGGGAGACCCAGTACTTC,CASSRPTGGWETQYF
TRBJ1-4,many,TRBV27,.,TGTGCCAGCAGGCCTGAGGGGGGATTTAATGAAAAACTGTTTTTT,CASRPEGGFNEKLFF
TRBJ2-3,many,TRBV25-1,TRBD2,TGTGCCAGCAGTGACCTTGGACTAGCAGTAGATACGCAGTATTTT,CASSDLGLAVDTQYF
TRBJ2-2,few,TRBV5-4,TRBD2,TGTGCCAGCAGCTTGGCTAGCGGCACCGGGGAGCTGTTTTTT,CASSLASGTGELFF
TRBJ2-7,.,TRBV9,.,TGTGCCAGCAGCAGGCAGGGTATGTCCTACGAGCAGTACTTC,CASSRQGMSYEQYF
TRBJ2-2,many,TRBV9,TRBD2,TGTGCCAGCAGCGGGGGGGGGAACACCGGGGAGCTGTTTTTT,CASSGGGNTGELFF
TRBJ2-3,.,TRBV19,TRBD2,TGTGCCTCTGGGACTAGCGACTCTAGCACAGATACGCAGTATTTT,CASGTSDSSTDTQYF
TRBJ1-4,few,TRBV9,TRBD1,TGTGCCAGCAGCGCGTCAGGGGGCTCTAATGAAAAACTGTTTTTT,CASSASGGSNEKLFF
TRBJ2-2,many,TRBV5-6,TRBD1,TGTGCCAGCAGCTTGTACAGGGGGAACACCGGGGAGCTGTTTTTT,CASSLYRGNTGELFF
TRBJ2-5,few,TRBV27,.,TGTGCCAGCAGTTTACTATTCGATCGACGGGGAGAGACCCAGTACTTC,CASSLLFDRRGETQYF
TRBJ2-3,many,TRBV12-3/TRBV12-4,.,TGTGCCAGCAGTTTGGGGGACCTAAACACAGATACGCAGTATTTT,CASSLGDLNTDTQYF
TRBJ2-7,many,TRBV6-6,.,TGTGCCAGCAGTTACTCGATGGGCGAATCCTACGAGCAGTACTTC,CASSYSMGESYEQYF
TRBJ2-7,many,TRBV13,.,TGTGCCAGCAGCTTAGGTAGGGGGTCCTACGAGCAGTACTTC,CASSLGRGSYEQYF
TRBJ2-6,many,TRBV3-1,TRBD1,TGTGCCAGCAGCCCTCGACAGGGGATCATACCTGGGGCCAACGTCCTGACTTTC,CASSPRQGIIPGANVLTF
TRBJ2-5,many,TRBV4-2,.,TGTGCCAGCAGCCAAGGGTTTGGCCAAGAGACCCAGTACTTC,CASSQGFGQETQYF
TRBJ2-1,many,TRBV24-1,TRBD2,TGTGCCACCAGCAAAGCGGGAGTAGTCGATGAGCAGTTCTTC,CATSKAGVVDEQFF
TRBJ2-7,many,TRBV19,TRBD2,TGTGCCAGTGCCAGTTACTCCGGGAGGACCTACGAGCAGTACTTC,CASASYSGRTYEQYF
TRBJ2-1,.,TRBV6-6,TRBD2,TGTGCCAGCAGTGTACGAAGGAGCGGGGGTTCCTACAATGAGCAGTTCTTC,CASSVRRSGGSYNEQFF
TRBJ2-3,many,TRBV6-2/TRBV6-3,.,TGTGCCTCTGCGACAAGAGCAGATACGCAGTATTTT,CASATRADTQYF
TRBJ1-1,once,TRBV20-1,TRBD1,TGCAGTGCTAGCACGGCAGACAGGGGACGTAAGAATGCTGAAGCTTTCTTT,CSASTADRGRKNAEAFF
TRBJ1-1,many,TRBV12-3/TRBV12-4,.,TGTGCCAGCAGGTCACAGGGCCACACTGAAGCTTTCTTT,CASRSQGHTEAFF
TRBJ1-5,few,TRBV29-1,.,TGCAGCGTTGAGGAGGGAGGCGGTCAGCCCCAGCATTTT,CSVEEGGGQPQHF
TRBJ2-4,many,TRBV20-1,.,TGCAGTGCTAGAGGACGGATAGACCTAGCCAAAAACATTCAGTACTTC,CSARGRIDLAKNIQYF
TRBJ2-3,many,TRBV28,.,TGTGCCAGCAGTCGATCCGGGGGTTGGGGCACAGATACGCAGTATTTT,CASSRSGGWGTDTQYF
TRBJ2-4,many,TRBV5-5,TRBD1,TGTGCCAGCAGCTTGGGGACAGGGGCGAACATTCAGTACTTC,CASSLGTGANIQYF
TRBJ1-1,many,TRBV4-1,.,TGCGCCAGCAGCCAAGTTACCCCCCGCGAGGTGAGCCCGGGAGCTTTCTTT,CASSQVTPREVSPGAFF
TRBJ1-5,many,TRBV19,.,TGTGCCAGTAGTATAGTGGCAGGGGAGCAGCCCCAGCATTTT,CASSIVAGEQPQHF
TRBJ2-2,few,TRBV11-2,.,TGTGCCAGCAGCTTAGCAAGGACCGGGGAGCTGTTTTTT,CASSLARTGELFF
TRBJ1-2,few,TRBV6-2/TRBV6-3,.,TGTGCCAGCAGTTACTTCGGGGACTATGGCTACACCTTC,CASSYFGDYGYTF
TRBJ2-7,.,TRBV6-2/TRBV6-3,.,TGTGCCAGCAGTTATTCGCGTGGCTACGAGCAGTACTTC,CASSYSRGYEQYF
TRBJ2-7,many,TRBV7-2,TRBD1,TGTGCCAGCAGCTATCGGACAGGGGTGGAATACGAGCAGTACTTC,CASSYRTGVEYEQYF
TRBJ2-1,.,TRBV30,.,TGTGCCTGGAGGGGGGGGGCAGGCGCCCAGTTCTTC,CAWRGGAGAQFF
TRBJ2-7,many,TRBV19,TRBD1,TGTGCCAGTAGACTCGGACAGGGGAGCGACGAGCAGTACTTC,CASRLGQGSDEQYF
TRBJ2-1,few,TRBV3-1,TRBD1,TGTGCCAGCAGCCGAGGACAGGTCGCCAATGAGCAGTTCTTC,CASSRGQVANEQFF
TRBJ2-1,.,TRBV6-1,TRBD1,TGTGCCAGCAGACTTGCCAGGACAGGGAGCTCCTACAATGAGCAGTTCTTC,CASRLARTGSSYNEQFF
TRBJ2-1,many,TRBV5-1,TRBD2,TGCGCCAGCAGCGGGTGGACTAGCGGAAACAATGAGCAGTTCTTC,CASSGWTSGNNEQFF
TRBJ1-2,.,TRBV27,TRBD1,TGTGCCAGCAGCCCACGCTTACAGGGGGCACAGGACTATGGCTACACCTTC,CASSPRLQGAQDYGYTF
TRBJ1-2,.,TRBV6-1,TRBD1,TGTGCCAGCAGTGAACCCAGGGGGTCGAACTATGGCTACACCTTC,CASSEPRGSNYGYTF
TRBJ2-2,many,TRBV7-6,.,TGTGCCAGCAGCACACAGGAATACACCGGGGAGCTGTTTTTT,CASSTQEYTGELFF
TRBJ2-2,.,TRBV3-1,.,TGTGCCAGCAGCCAAGGTGCGGGCACCGGGGAGCTGTTTTTT,CASSQGAGTGELFF
TRBJ2-2,many,TRBV4-3,.,TGCGCCAGCAGCTTCACCTCGGGCACCGGGGAGCTGTTTTTT,CASSFTSGTGELFF
TRBJ2-1,many,TRBV28,TRBD2,TGTGCCAGCAGTTCCAGTAGCGGGAGCTCCTACAATGAGCAGTTCTTC,CASSSSSGSSYNEQFF
TRBJ2-2,many,TRBV27,.,TGTGCCAGCAGTTTAAGTTGGGCCGGGGAGCTGTTTTTT,CASSLSWAGELFF